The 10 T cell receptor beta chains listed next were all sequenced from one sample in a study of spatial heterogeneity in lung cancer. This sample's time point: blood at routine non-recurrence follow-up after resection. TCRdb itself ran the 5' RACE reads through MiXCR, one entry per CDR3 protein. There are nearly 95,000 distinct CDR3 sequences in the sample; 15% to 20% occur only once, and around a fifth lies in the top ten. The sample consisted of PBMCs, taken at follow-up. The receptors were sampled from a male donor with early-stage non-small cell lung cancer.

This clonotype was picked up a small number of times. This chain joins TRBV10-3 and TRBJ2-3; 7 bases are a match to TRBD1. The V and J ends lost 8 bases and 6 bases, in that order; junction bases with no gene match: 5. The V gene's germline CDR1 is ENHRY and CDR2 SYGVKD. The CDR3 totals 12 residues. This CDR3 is CAIGTAADTQYF. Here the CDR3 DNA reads TGTGCCATCGGGACAGCGGCCGATACGCAGTATTTT.

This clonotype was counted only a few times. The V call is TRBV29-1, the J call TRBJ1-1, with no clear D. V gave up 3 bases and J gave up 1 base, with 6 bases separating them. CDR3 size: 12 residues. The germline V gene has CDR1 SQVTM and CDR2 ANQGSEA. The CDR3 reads CSVEEPNTEAFF. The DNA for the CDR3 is TGCAGCGTTGAGGAGCCGAACACTGAAGCTTTCTTT.

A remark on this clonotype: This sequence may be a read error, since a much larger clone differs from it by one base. CDR3 protein: CASSLTGTGELFF. The CDR3 DNA sequence: TGTGCCAGCAGCTTAACAGGGACCGGGGAGCTGTTTTTT. The chain combines TRBV7-3 with TRBJ2-2; D remains unclear. Trimming stripped 0 bases from V and 5 bases from J, with 4 bases between. The CDR3 loop spans 13 amino acids. The germline V gene encodes CDR1 SGHTA and CDR2 FQGTGA.

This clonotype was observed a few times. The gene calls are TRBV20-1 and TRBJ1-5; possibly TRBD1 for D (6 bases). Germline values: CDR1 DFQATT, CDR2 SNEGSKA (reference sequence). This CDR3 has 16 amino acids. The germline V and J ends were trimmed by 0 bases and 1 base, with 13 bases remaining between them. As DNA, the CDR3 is TGCAGTGCTAGAGATGTGGGGGGCTTAAGCAATCAGCCCCAGCATTTT. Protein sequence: CSARDVGGLSNQPQHF.

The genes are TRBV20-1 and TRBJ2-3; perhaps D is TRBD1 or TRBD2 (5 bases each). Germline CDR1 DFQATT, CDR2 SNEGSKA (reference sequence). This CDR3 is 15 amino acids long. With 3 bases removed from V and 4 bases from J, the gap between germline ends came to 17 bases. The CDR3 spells CSASGTARGSDTQYF. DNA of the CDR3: TGCAGTGCTAGTGGGACGGCGAGGGGCTCAGATACGCAGTATTTT.

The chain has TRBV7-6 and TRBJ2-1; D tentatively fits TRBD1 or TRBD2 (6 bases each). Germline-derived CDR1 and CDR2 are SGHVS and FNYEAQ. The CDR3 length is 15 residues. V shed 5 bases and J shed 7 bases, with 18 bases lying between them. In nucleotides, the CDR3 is TGTGCCAGCAGCCCTTCAAGGGGGGCGAATAATGAGCAGTTCTTC. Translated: CASSPSRGANNEQFF.

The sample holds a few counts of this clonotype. This chain's CDR3 is CSVIRTASTDTQYF. CDR3 nucleotide sequence: TGCAGCGTAATAAGGACAGCAAGCACAGATACGCAGTATTTT. V is TRBV29-1 and J is TRBJ2-3; D perhaps matches TRBD1 (6 bases). The CDR3 runs 14 residues. Germline V CDR1 and CDR2: SQVTM, ANQGSEA. Trimming stripped 6 bases from V and 0 bases from J, with 13 bases between.

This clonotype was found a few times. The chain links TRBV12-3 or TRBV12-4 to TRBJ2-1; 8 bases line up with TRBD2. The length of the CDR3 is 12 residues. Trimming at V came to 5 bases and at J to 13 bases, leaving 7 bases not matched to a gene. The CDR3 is CASSRPSGSQFF. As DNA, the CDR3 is TGTGCCAGCAGTCGCCCCAGCGGGAGTCAGTTCTTC.

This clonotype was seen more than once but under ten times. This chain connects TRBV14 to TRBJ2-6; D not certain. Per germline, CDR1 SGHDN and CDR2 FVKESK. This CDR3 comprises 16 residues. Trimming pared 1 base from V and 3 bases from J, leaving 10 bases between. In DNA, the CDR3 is TGTGCCAGCAGCCAAGTTAGATCCCGTGGGGCCAACGTCCTGACTTTC. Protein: CASSQVRSRGANVLTF.

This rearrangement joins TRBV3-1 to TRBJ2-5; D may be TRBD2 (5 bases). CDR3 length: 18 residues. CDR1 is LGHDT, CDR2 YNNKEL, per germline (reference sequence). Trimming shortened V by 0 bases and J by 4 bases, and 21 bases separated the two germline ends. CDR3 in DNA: TGTGCCAGCAGCCAAGATGGTGCAAGGACTGGACCTCGAGAGACCCAGTACTTC. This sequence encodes CASSQDGARTGPRETQYF.